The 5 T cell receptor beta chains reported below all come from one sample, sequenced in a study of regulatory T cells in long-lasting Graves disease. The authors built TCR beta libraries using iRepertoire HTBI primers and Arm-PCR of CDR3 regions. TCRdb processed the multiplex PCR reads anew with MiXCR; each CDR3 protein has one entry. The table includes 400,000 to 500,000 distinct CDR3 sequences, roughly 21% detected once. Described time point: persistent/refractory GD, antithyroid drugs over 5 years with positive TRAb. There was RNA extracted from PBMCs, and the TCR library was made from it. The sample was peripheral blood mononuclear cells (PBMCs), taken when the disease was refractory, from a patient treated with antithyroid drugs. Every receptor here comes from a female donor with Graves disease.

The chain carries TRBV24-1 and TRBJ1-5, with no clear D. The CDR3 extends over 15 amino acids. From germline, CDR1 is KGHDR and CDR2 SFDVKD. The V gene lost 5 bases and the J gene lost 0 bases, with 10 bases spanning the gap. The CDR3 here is CATSAYGDSNQPQHF. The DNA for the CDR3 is TGTGCCACCAGTGCGTACGGAGATAGCAATCAGCCCCAGCATTTT.

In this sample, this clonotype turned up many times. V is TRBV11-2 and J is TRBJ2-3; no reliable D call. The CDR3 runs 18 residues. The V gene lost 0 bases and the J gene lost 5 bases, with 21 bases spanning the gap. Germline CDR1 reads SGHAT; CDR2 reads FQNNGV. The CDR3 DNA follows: TGTGCCAGCAGCTTAGATCGGTGGGCTAGTGGTGTGGGAGATACGCAGTATTTT. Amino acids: CASSLDRWASGVGDTQYF.

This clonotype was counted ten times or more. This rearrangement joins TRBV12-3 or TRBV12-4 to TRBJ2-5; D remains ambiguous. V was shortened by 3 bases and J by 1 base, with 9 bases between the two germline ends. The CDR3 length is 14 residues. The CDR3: CASSFRATQETQYF. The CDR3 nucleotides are TGTGCCAGCAGTTTTCGGGCCACCCAAGAGACCCAGTACTTC.

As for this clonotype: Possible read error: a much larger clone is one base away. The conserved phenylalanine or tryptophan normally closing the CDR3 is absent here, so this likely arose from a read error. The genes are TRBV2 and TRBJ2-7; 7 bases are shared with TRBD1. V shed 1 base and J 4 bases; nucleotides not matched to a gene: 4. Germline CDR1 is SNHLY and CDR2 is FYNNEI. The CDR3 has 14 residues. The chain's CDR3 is CASSEEGTAYEQYL. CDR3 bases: TGTGCCAGCAGTGAAGAGGGGACAGCTTACGAGCAGTACCTC.

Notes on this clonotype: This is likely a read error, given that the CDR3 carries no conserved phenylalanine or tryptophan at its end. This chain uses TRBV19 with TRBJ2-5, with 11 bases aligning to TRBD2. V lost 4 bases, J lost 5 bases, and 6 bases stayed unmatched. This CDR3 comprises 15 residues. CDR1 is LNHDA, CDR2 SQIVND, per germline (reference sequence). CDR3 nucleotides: TGTGCCAGTAGTAATCTAGCGGGAGGAGGGGAGACCCAGTACTCC. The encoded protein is CASSNLAGGGETQYS.